These 21 T cell receptor beta chains originate from one sample sequenced in a study of cytomegalovirus exposure and HLA in healthy donors. The PCR employed 60 Vbeta primers together with 13 Jbeta primers. The method was immunoSEQ multiplex PCR; TCRdb's version includes in-frame clones alone and lacks a portion of them. The repertoire consists of under 250,000 clones, with around three quarters occurring once and the leading ten covering approximately 4.7%. The sample taken for sequencing was PBMCs. These TCRs come from a woman aged 25 to 39 in good health and CMV-seropositive.

This clone has just a few counts. This sequence joins TRBV25-1 and TRBJ2-2, with 14 bases that match TRBD2. The CDR3 spans 17 residues. Germline CDR1 reads MGHDK; CDR2 reads SYGVNS. For the CDR3, the DNA is TGTCCGATTTCCGGGACTAGCGGGAGTCGGGGCACCGGGGAGCTGTTTTTT. This codes for CPISGTSGSRGTGELFF. The full variable domain, completed using reference TRBV25-1 and TRBJ2-2, is EADIYQTPRYLVIGTGKKITLECSQTMGHDKMYWYQQDPGMELHLIHYSYGVNSTEKGDLSSESTVSRIRTEHFPLTLESARPSHTSQYLCPISGTSGSRGTGELFFGEGSRLTVL.

This chain links TRBV4-3 with TRBJ2-3, with TRBD2 as a possible D gene (5 bases). This CDR3 comprises 14 residues. The V end lost 0 bases, the J end lost 4 bases, and 8 bases lay between the germline ends. The germline CDR1 and CDR2 sequences are LGHNA and YSLEER. The DNA of the CDR3 is TGCGCCAGCAGCCAAGATGCGGAGGCAGATACGCAGTATTTT. This codes for CASSQDAEADTQYF.

The chain recombines TRBV19 with TRBJ1-5, with 12 bases that match TRBD1. The CDR3 is 18 amino acids. V lost 4 bases, J lost 2 bases, and 9 bases stayed unmatched. Germline V lookup: CDR1 LNHDA, CDR2 SQIVND (reference sequence). The CDR3 sequence is CASSRGDRGPTRNQPQHF. In nucleotides, the CDR3 is TGTGCCAGTAGTAGGGGGGACAGGGGGCCAACTCGCAATCAGCCCCAGCATTTT.

The gene calls are TRBV9 and TRBJ1-2; D gene ambiguous. The V gene's germline CDR1 is SGDLS and CDR2 YYNGEE. This CDR3 is built from 15 residues. V was clipped by 0 bases and J by 0 bases, with 9 bases between them. This CDR3 is CASSVEGSTNYGYTF. CDR3 sequence (DNA): TGTGCCAGCAGCGTAGAAGGGAGCACTAACTATGGCTACACCTTC.

The chain links TRBV5-1 to TRBJ1-1; no clear D. Looked up from germline, CDR1 is SGHRS and CDR2 is YFSETQ. There are 15 residues in the CDR3. V shed 7 bases and J shed 4 bases, with 20 bases lying between them. In DNA, the CDR3 is TGCGCCAGCTATCCGGAGGGAGCCGGGAGCACTGAAGCTTTCTTT. It codes for CASYPEGAGSTEAFF. Full variable domain (outside the CDR3, taken from reference TRBV5-1 and TRBJ1-1): KAGVTQTPRYLIKTRGQQVTLSCSPISGHRSVSWYQQTPGQGLQFLFEYFSETQRNKGNFPGRFSGRQFSNSRSEMNVSTLELGDSALYLCASYPEGAGSTEAFFGQGTRLTVV.

The chain joins TRBV7-9 to TRBJ1-2, with D possibly TRBD1 on 5 matching bases. V lost 2 bases and J lost 3, with 16 bases in between. Germline V gene sequence: CDR1 SEHNR, CDR2 FQNEAQ (reference sequence). CDR3 size: 16 residues. The CDR3 nucleotides are TGTGCCAGCAGCTTATGGGAGGGGAGGCCCCACTATGGCTACACCTTC. This translates into CASSLWEGRPHYGYTF.

This CDR3 is CASSAGQGKGYTQYF. The CDR3 DNA is TGTGCCAGCAGCGCCGGACAGGGGAAGGGCTATACGCAGTATTTT. The chain links TRBV5-6 to TRBJ2-3; the match to TRBD1 covers 9 bases. V was pared by 4 bases and J by 7 bases, with 10 bases of the junction left unmatched. This CDR3 contains 15 residues. Germline V lookup: CDR1 SGHDT, CDR2 YYEEEE.

The genes are TRBV29-1 and TRBJ2-1, with 9 bases that match TRBD1. The junction had 9 bases not matched to a gene; V was cut back by 4 bases and J by 8 bases. This CDR3 has 14 amino acids. CDR1 is SQVTM and CDR2 is ANQGSEA in the germline V gene. The CDR3 DNA reads as TGCAGCGTTGGGACGGGACAGGGTAACGATGAGCAGTTCTTC. As protein: CSVGTGQGNDEQFF.

This clone occurred once. The J gene is TRBJ1-2, the V gene TRBV15; D unresolved. The CDR3 is made up of 15 amino acids. Trimming removed 1 base from V and 1 base from J, with 10 bases in between. The germline V gene has CDR1 LNHNV and CDR2 YYDKDF (reference sequence). The CDR3 reads CATSRGRNINYGYTF. The CDR3 DNA reads TGTGCCACCAGCAGAGGCAGAAATATTAACTATGGCTACACCTTC.

About this clone itself: Other DNA sequences of this sample code for an identical CDR3. V usage is TRBV27 and J usage is TRBJ2-7; 10 nucleotides agree with TRBD1. Germline CDR1 reads MNHEY; CDR2 reads SMNVEV (reference sequence). CDR3 length: 14 amino acids. The ends lost 2 bases at V and 3 bases at J; junction bases unmatched: 1. The CDR3 is CASSLRDRGYEQYF. CDR3 DNA sequence: TGTGCCAGCAGTTTACGGGACAGGGGCTACGAGCAGTACTTC.

This clone was seen only a few times. The rearrangement joins TRBV19 to TRBJ1-1, with 9 bases aligning to TRBD1. Germline loops: CDR1 LNHDA, CDR2 SQIVND (reference sequence). The CDR3 loop spans 14 amino acids. V lost 2 bases, J lost 3 bases, and 1 base stayed unmatched. Here the CDR3 DNA reads TGTGCCAGTAGTATACGGACAGGGGACACTGAAGCTTTCTTT. As protein: CASSIRTGDTEAFF.

The V call is TRBV6-5, the J call TRBJ1-2, with 9 bases lining up with TRBD1. Trimming removed 5 bases from V and 8 bases from J; junction bases left unmatched: 9. Per the germline V gene, CDR1 is MNHEY and CDR2 is SVGAGI. This CDR3 has 14 residues. CDR3 bases: TGTGCCAGCAGTCTACAGGGGGCGAAAGAAGGCTACACCTTC. Its translation: CASSLQGAKEGYTF.

V usage is TRBV6-5 and J usage is TRBJ2-5, with 9 positions matching TRBD1. Germline assignment: CDR1 MNHEY and CDR2 SVGAGI. This CDR3 is 15 amino acids long. V lost 8 bases, J lost 5 bases, and 12 bases stayed unmatched. As DNA, the CDR3 is TGTGCCAGCGCGCAGGGACAGGGAATGGGGGAGACCCAGTACTTC. Protein product: CASAQGQGMGETQYF.

A few counts support this clone. The V call is TRBV5-4, the J call TRBJ2-7; D unclear. Germline assignment: CDR1 SGHNT and CDR2 YYREEE (reference sequence). V lost 0 bases to trimming and J lost 2 bases, with 6 bases between them. This CDR3 comprises 13 residues. CDR3 in DNA: TGTGCCAGCAGCTTGGGGCCACCCTACGAGCAGTACTTC. Translated: CASSLGPPYEQYF.

This clone occurred once. The chain has TRBV5-1 and TRBJ1-6; 8 bases fit TRBD1. The CDR3 spans 16 residues. CDR1 and CDR2 from the germline V gene are SGHRS and YFSETQ. V was clipped by 3 bases and J by 3 bases; unmatched bases: 5. The CDR3 region has the DNA TGCGCCAGCAGCTCCTGGACAGGGCGCTATAATTCACCCCTCCACTTT. Protein product: CASSSWTGRYNSPLHF. Using reference TRBV5-1 and TRBJ1-6 for the parts outside the CDR3, the full variable domain is KAGVTQTPRYLIKTRGQQVTLSCSPISGHRSVSWYQQTPGQGLQFLFEYFSETQRNKGNFPGRFSGRQFSNSRSEMNVSTLELGDSALYLCASSSWTGRYNSPLHFGNGTRLTVT.

The chain is built from TRBV6-1 and TRBJ2-1; 8 bases are shared with TRBD2. The CDR3 contains 16 residues. Germline V gives CDR1 MNHNS, CDR2 SASEGT. The V gene end was trimmed by 2 bases and the J gene end by 5 bases; junction bases not matched to a gene: 8. In DNA form, the CDR3 reads TGTGCCAGCAGTGAAAGAGGGACTAGTATTCACAATGAGCAGTTCTTC. Its translation is CASSERGTSIHNEQFF.

This chain uses TRBV9 with TRBJ2-7; weak D call: TRBD2 (5 bases). The CDR3 is 14 residues long. Germline-derived CDR1 and CDR2 are SGDLS and YYNGEE. Trimming cost V 4 bases and J 5 bases, with 16 bases left between them. Here the CDR3 DNA reads TGTGCCAGCAGCCGGGAATCCCTCTCAGACGAGCAGTACTTC. Translation gives CASSRESLSDEQYF.

This chain connects TRBV30 to TRBJ2-3; possibly TRBD2 for D (6 bases). CDR1 is GTSNPN and CDR2 is SVGIG in the germline V gene (reference sequence). Trimming cost V 5 bases and J 4 bases, with 13 bases left between them. This CDR3 spans 13 amino acids. The CDR3 protein is CAWAEGWADTQYF. The CDR3, as DNA: TGTGCCTGGGCGGAGGGCTGGGCAGATACGCAGTATTTT.

This clone was found once. V usage is TRBV10-2 and J usage is TRBJ2-5, with 7 bases that match TRBD2. The germline V gene encodes CDR1 WSHSY and CDR2 SAAADI. J lost 4 bases, V lost 6 bases, and 8 bases had no gene match. The CDR3 covers 14 residues. Here the CDR3 reads CASRAGVEGETQYF. The DNA of the CDR3 is TGCGCCAGCAGGGCGGGGGTGGAGGGAGAGACCCAGTACTTC.

The J gene is TRBJ2-3, the V gene TRBV2, with 9 bases identical to TRBD1. This CDR3 is 16 amino acids long. Per the germline V gene, CDR1 is SNHLY and CDR2 is FYNNEI. V dropped 6 bases and J dropped 2; count of bases not matched to a gene: 9. The CDR3 DNA follows: TGTGCCAGCAGCTGGACAGGGGCGCCCTTCACAGATACGCAGTATTTT. Translated: CASSWTGAPFTDTQYF.

The chain links TRBV7-9 to TRBJ1-2; TRBD1 might be the D (6 bases). Germline V gene data show CDR1 as SEHNR and CDR2 as FQNEAQ (reference sequence). The V end was cut by 0 bases, the J end by 4 bases, with 9 bases between. The CDR3 is 14 residues long. The chain's CDR3 is CASSLATGVYGYTF. In nucleotides, the CDR3 is TGTGCCAGCAGCTTAGCGACAGGAGTCTATGGCTACACCTTC.